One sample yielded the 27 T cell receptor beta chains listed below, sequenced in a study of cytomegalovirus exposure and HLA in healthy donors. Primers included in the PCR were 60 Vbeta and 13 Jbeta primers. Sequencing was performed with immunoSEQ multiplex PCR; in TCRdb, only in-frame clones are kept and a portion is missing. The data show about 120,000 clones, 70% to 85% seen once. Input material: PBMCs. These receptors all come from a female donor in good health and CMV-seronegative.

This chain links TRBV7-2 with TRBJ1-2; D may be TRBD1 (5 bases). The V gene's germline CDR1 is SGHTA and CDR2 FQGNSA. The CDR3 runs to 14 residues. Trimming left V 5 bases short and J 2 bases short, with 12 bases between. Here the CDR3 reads CASSPDISNYGYTF. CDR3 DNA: TGTGCCAGCAGCCCGGACATCTCCAACTATGGCTACACCTTC.

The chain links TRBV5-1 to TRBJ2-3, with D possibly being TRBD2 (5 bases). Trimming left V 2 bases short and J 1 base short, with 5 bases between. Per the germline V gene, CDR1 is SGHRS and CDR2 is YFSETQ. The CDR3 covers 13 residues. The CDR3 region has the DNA TGCGCCAGCAGCTTCGGGGGCACAGATACGCAGTATTTT. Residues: CASSFGGTDTQYF.

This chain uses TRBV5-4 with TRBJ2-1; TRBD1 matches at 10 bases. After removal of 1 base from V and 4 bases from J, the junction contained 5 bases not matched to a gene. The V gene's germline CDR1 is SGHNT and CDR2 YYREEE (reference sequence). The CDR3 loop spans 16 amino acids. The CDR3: CASSLHRTGGYNEQFF. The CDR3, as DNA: TGTGCCAGCAGCTTGCACCGGACAGGGGGTTACAATGAGCAGTTCTTC. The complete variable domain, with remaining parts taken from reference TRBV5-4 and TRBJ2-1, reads ETGVTQSPTHLIKTRGQQVTLRCSSQSGHNTVSWYQQALGQGPQFIFQYYREEENGRGNFPPRFSGLQFPNYSSELNVNALELDDSALYLCASSLHRTGGYNEQFFGPGTRLTVL.

The CDR3 nucleotides read TGTGCCAGCAGCTTGGGAGGGGCTAGCGGGAGCAGCTATGAGCAGTTCTTC. Its protein is CASSLGGASGSSYEQFF. The chain joins TRBV5-4 to TRBJ2-1; TRBD2 aligns across 10 bases. Germline CDR1 is SGHNT and CDR2 is YYREEE (reference sequence). The CDR3 is 17 amino acids. V lost 0 bases to trimming and J lost 8 bases; unmatched junction nucleotides: 11.

The CDR3: CASSPQGRGDYGYTF. The DNA of the CDR3 is TGTGCCAGCAGCCCTCAAGGGCGGGGGGACTATGGCTACACCTTC. J is TRBJ1-2 and V is TRBV7-9, with a weak D call TRBD1 (5 bases). CDR1 is SEHNR, CDR2 FQNEAQ, per germline (reference sequence). The CDR3 extends over 15 amino acids. The V end lost 5 bases, the J end lost 3 bases, and 16 bases lay between the germline ends.

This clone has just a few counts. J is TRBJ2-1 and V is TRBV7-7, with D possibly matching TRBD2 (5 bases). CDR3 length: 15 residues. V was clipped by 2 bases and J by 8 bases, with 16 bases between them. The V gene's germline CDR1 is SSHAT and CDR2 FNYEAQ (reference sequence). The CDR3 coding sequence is TGTGCCAGCAGCTTATGCCCGTTACCGAGGGATGAGCAGTTCTTC. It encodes CASSLCPLPRDEQFF.

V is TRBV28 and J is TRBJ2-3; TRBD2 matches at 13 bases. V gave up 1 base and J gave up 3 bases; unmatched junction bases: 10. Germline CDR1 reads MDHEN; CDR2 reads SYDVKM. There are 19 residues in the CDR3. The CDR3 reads CASSLFPGLAGRETDTQYF. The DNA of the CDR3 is TGTGCCAGCAGTTTATTCCCGGGACTAGCGGGAAGGGAGACAGATACGCAGTATTTT. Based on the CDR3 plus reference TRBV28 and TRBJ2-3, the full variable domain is DVKVTQSSRYLVKRTGEKVFLECVQDMDHENMFWYRQDPGLGLRLIYFSYDVKMKEKGDIPEGYSVSREKKERFSLILESASTNQTSMYLCASSLFPGLAGRETDTQYFGPGTRLTVL.

In nucleotides, the CDR3 is TGTGCCAGCAGCGTTCAGACAGGGGGCGGGTACGAGCAGTACTTC. This codes for CASSVQTGGGYEQYF. The rearrangement uses TRBV9 and TRBJ2-7; 10 bases line up with TRBD1. The CDR3 contains 15 residues. The ends lost 2 bases at V and 4 bases at J; junction bases unmatched: 6. Germline CDR1 and CDR2: SGDLS and YYNGEE.

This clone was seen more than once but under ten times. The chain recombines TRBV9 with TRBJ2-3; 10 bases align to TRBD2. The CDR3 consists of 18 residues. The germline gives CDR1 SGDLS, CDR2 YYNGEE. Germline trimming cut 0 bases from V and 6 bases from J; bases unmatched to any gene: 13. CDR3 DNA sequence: TGTGCCAGCAGCGTAGCAGGGCTAGCGGGAGTACATCAGGATACGCAGTATTTT. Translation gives CASSVAGLAGVHQDTQYF.

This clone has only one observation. The CDR3 nucleotides read TGTGCCAGCAGTGATTGGGGGGGCACAGATACGCAGTATTTT. Translated, it gives CASSDWGGTDTQYF. The V gene is TRBV2, the J gene TRBJ2-3, with a weak D call TRBD2 (6 bases). CDR1 is SNHLY and CDR2 is FYNNEI in the germline V gene. This CDR3 has 14 residues. The V end lost 3 bases, the J end lost 1 base, and 8 bases lay between the germline ends.

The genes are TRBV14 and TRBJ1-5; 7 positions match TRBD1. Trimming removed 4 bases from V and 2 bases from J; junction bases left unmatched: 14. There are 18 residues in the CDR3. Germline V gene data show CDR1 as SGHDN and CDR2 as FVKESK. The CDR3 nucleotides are TGTGCCAGCAGCCCTCATCGGGACAGAGGTTTTGGCAATCAGCCCCAGCATTTT. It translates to CASSPHRDRGFGNQPQHF.

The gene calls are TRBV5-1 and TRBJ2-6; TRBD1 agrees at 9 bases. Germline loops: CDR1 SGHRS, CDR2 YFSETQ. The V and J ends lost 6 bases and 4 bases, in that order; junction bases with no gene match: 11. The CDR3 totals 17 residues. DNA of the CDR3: TGCGCCAGCACCCAATCCACAGGGGGCTACGGGGCCAACGTCCTGACTTTC. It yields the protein CASTQSTGGYGANVLTF.

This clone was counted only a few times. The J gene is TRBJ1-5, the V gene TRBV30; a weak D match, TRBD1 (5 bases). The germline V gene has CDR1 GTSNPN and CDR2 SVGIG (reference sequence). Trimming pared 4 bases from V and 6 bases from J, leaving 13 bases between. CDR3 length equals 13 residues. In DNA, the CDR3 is TGTGCCTGGACCCTCGGGGGGAGTCAGCCCCAGCATTTT. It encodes CAWTLGGSQPQHF.

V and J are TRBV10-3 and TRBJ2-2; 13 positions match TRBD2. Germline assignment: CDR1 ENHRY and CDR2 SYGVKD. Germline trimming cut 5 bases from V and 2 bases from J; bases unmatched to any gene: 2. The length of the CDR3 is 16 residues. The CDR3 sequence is CAISWTSGRNTGELFF. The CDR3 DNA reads TGTGCCATCAGTTGGACTAGCGGGAGAAACACCGGGGAGCTGTTTTTT.

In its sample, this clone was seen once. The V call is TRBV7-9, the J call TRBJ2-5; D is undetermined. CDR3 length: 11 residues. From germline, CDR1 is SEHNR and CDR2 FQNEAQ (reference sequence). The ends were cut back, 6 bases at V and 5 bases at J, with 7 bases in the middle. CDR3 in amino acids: CASRSGETQYF. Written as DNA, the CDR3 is TGTGCCAGCAGGTCCGGGGAGACCCAGTACTTC.

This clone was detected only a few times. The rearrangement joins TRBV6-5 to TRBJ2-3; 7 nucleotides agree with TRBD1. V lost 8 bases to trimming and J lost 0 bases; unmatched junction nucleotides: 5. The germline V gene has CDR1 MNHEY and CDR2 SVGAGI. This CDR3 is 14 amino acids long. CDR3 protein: CASHRQGSTDTQYF. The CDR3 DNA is TGTGCCAGCCATAGACAGGGAAGCACAGATACGCAGTATTTT.

The CDR3 sequence: CASSTQGGGWTEAFF. The CDR3 nucleotides read TGTGCCAGCAGTACCCAAGGGGGAGGGTGGACTGAAGCTTTCTTT. This chain uses TRBV27 with TRBJ1-1; D may be TRBD1 (6 bases). The CDR3 totals 15 residues. Germline V gives CDR1 MNHEY, CDR2 SMNVEV (reference sequence). V was clipped by 5 bases and J by 5 bases, with 18 bases between them.

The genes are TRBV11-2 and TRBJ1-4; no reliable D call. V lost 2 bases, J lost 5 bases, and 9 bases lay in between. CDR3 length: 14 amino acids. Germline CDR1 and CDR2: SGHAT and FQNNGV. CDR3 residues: CASSLPTENEKLFF. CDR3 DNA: TGTGCCAGCAGCTTACCTACAGAGAATGAAAAACTGTTTTTT.

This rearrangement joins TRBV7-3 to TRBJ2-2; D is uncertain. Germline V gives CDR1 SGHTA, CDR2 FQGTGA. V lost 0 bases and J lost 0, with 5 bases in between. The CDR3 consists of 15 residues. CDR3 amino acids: CASSLTATNTGELFF. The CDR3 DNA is TGTGCCAGCAGCTTAACAGCAACGAACACCGGGGAGCTGTTTTTT.

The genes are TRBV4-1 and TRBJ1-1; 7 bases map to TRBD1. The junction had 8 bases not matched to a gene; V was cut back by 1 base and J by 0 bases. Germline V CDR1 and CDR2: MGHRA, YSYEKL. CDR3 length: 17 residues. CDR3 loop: CASSQVGQGGLNTEAFF. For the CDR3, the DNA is TGCGCCAGCAGCCAAGTAGGGCAGGGGGGCCTGAACACTGAAGCTTTCTTT.

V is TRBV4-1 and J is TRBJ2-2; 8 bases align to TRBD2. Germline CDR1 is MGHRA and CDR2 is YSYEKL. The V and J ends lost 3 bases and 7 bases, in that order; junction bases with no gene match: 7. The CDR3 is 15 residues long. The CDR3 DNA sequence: TGCGCCAGCAGCCATCCGGGACTAGTGGGCGGGGAGCTGTTTTTT. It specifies CASSHPGLVGGELFF.

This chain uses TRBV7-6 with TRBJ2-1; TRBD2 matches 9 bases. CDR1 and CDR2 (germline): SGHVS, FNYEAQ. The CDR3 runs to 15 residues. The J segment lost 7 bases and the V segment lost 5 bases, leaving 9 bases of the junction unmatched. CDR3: CASSLPAGGRNEQFF. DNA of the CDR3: TGTGCCAGCAGCCTCCCTGCGGGAGGGCGGAATGAGCAGTTCTTC.

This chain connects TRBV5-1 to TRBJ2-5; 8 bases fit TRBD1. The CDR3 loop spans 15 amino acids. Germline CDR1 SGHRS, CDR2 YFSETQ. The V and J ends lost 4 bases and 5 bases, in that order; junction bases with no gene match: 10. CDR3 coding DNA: TGCGCCAGCAGCGATGGACAGGGCCTAGGGGAGACCCAGTACTTC. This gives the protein CASSDGQGLGETQYF.

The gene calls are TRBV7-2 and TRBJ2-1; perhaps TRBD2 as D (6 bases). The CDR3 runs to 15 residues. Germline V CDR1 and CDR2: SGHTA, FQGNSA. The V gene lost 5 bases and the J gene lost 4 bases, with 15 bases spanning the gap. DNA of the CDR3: TGTGCCAGCAGCCCGACTAGAGAGGGGTACAATGAGCAGTTCTTC. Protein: CASSPTREGYNEQFF.

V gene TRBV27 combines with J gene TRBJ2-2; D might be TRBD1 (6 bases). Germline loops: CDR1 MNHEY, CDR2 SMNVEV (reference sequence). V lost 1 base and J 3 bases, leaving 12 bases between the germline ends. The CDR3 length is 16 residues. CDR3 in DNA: TGTGCCAGCAGTTTATACAGGGAAGACGACACCGGGGAGCTGTTTTTT. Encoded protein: CASSLYREDDTGELFF.

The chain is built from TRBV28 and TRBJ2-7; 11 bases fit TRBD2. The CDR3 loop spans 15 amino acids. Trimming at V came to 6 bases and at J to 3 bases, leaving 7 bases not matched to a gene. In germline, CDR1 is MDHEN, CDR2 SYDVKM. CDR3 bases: TGTGCCAGCAGATTCACTAGCGGGAGATACTACGAGCAGTACTTC. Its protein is CASRFTSGRYYEQYF.

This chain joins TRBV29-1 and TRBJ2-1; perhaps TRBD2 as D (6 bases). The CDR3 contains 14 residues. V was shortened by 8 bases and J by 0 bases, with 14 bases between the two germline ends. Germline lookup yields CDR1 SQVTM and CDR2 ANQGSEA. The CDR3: CSTRTTGSYNEQFF. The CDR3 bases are TGCAGCACCCGGACTACCGGCTCCTACAATGAGCAGTTCTTC.